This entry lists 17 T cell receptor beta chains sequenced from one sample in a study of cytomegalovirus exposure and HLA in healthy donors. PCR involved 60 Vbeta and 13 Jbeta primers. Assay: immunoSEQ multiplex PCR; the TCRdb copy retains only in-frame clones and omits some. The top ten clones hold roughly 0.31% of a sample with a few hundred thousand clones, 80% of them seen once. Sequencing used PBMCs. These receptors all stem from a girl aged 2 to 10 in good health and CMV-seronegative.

In DNA form, the CDR3 reads TGTGCCAGCAGTTTAAGAGGCGGTCAGCCCCAGCATTTT. Translating gives CASSLRGGQPQHF. The chain carries TRBV28 and TRBJ1-5; D unclear. The CDR3 loop spans 13 amino acids. CDR1 is MDHEN and CDR2 is SYDVKM in the germline V gene. V was pared by 2 bases and J by 6 bases, with 8 bases between.

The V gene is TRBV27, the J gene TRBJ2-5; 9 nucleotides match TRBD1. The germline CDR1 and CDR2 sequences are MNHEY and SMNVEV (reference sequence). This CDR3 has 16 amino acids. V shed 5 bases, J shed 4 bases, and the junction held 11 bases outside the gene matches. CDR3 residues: CASSPRLGQGRETQYF. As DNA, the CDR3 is TGTGCCAGCAGTCCACGCCTCGGACAGGGGAGAGAGACCCAGTACTTC.

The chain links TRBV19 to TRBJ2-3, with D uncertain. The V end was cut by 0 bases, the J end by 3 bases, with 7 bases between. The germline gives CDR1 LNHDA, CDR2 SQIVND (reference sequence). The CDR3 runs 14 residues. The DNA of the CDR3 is TGTGCCAGTAGTATAGAGACTCGAACAGATACGCAGTATTTT. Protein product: CASSIETRTDTQYF.

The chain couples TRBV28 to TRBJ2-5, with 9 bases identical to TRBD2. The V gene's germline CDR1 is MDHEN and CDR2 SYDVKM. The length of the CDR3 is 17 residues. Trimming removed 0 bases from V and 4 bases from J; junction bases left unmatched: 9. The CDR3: CASSLWGLAGLPETQYF. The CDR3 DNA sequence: TGTGCCAGCAGTTTATGGGGTCTAGCGGGACTCCCAGAGACCCAGTACTTC.

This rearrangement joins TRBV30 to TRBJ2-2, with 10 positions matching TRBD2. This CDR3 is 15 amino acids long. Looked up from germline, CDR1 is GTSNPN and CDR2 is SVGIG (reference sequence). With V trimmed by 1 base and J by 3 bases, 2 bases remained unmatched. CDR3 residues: CAWSERGGYTGELFF. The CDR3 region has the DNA TGTGCCTGGAGTGAGCGGGGGGGCTACACCGGGGAGCTGTTTTTT. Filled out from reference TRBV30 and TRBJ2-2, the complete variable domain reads SQTIHQWPATLVQPVGSPLSLECTVEGTSNPNLYWYRQAAGRGLQLLFYSVGIGQISSEVPQNLSASRPQDRQFILSSKKLLLSDSGFYLCAWSERGGYTGELFFGEGSRLTVL.

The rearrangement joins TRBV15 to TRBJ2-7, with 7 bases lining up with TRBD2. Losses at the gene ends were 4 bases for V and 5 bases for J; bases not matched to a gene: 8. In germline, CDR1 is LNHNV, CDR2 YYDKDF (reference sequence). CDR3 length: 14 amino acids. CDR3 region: CATSTGLESHEQYF. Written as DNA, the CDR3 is TGTGCCACCAGCACTGGACTAGAATCACACGAGCAGTACTTC.

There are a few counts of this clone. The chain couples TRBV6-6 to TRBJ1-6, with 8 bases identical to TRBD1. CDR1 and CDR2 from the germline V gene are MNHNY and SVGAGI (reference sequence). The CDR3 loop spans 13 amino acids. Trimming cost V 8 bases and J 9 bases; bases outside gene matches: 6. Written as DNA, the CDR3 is TGTGCCAGCTCCCCAGGGGGCGTTTCACCCCTCCACTTT. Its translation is CASSPGGVSPLHF.

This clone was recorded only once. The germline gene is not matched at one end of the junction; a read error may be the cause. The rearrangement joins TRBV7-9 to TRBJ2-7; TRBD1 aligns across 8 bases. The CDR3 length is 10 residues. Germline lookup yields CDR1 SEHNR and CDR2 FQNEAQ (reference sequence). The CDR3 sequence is CASSPGQENF. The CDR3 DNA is TGTGCCAGCAGCCCGGGACAGGAGAACTTC.

In nucleotides, the CDR3 is TGTGCCAGCAGCTTGTTACAGCGGGATTACACCGGGGAGCTGTTTTTT. Translation: CASSLLQRDYTGELFF. This chain joins TRBV5-5 and TRBJ2-2; the match to TRBD2 covers 7 bases. V lost 1 base and J lost 3; bases outside the gene matches: 6. CDR1 is SGHKS and CDR2 is YYEKEE in the germline V gene (reference sequence). This CDR3 has 16 amino acids.

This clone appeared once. The CDR3 protein is CAWSVAGGTEAFF. The CDR3, as DNA: TGTGCCTGGAGTGTTGCGGGGGGCACTGAAGCTTTCTTT. The chain combines TRBV30 with TRBJ1-1; tentative D call: TRBD1 (5 bases). With 0 bases removed from V and 4 bases from J, the gap between germline ends came to 9 bases. The CDR3 has 13 amino acids. Germline V gene data show CDR1 as GTSNPN and CDR2 as SVGIG (reference sequence).

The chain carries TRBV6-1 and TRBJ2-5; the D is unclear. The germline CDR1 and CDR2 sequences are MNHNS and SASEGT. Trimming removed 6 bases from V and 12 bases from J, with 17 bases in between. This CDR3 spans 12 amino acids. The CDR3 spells CASSPPLGHKYF. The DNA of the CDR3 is TGTGCCAGCAGCCCGCCTTTGGGCCATAAGTACTTC.

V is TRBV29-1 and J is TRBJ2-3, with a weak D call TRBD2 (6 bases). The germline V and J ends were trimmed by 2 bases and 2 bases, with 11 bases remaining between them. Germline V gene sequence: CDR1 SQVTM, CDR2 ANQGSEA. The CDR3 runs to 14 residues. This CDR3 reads CSVETAGNTDTQYF. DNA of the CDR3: TGCAGCGTTGAAACGGCGGGGAACACAGATACGCAGTATTTT.

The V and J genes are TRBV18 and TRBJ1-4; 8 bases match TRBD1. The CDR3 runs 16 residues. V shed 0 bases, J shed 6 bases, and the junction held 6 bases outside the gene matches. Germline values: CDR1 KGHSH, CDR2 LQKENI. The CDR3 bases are TGTGCCAGCTCACCACCGGTACAGGGGGGATATGAAAAACTGTTTTTT. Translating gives CASSPPVQGGYEKLFF.

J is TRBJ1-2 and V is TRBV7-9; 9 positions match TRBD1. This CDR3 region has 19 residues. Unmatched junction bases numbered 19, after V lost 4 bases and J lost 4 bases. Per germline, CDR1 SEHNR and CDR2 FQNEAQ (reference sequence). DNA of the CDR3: TGTGCCAGCAGCTCCCCGGTGGGGACAGGGTACATCTCTTCCTATGGCTACACCTTC. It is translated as CASSSPVGTGYISSYGYTF.

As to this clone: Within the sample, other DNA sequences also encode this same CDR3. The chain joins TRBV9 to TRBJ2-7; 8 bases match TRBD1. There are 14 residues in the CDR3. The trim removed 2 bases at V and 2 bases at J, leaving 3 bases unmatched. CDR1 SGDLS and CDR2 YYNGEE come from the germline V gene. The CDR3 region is CASSVGQVPYEQYF. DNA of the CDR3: TGTGCCAGCAGCGTGGGACAGGTTCCCTACGAGCAGTACTTC.

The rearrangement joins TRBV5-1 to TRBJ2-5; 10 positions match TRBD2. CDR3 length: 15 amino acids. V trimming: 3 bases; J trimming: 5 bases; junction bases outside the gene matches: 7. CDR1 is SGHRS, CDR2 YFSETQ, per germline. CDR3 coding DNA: TGCGCCAGCAGCTGGGAGGGACTAGCGATCGAGACCCAGTACTTC. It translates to CASSWEGLAIETQYF.

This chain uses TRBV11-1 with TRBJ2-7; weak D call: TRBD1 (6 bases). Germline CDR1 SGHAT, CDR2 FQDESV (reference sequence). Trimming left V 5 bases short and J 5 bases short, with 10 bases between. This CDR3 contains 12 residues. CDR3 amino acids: CASSPTGHEQYF. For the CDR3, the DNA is TGTGCCAGCAGCCCTACAGGGCACGAGCAGTACTTC. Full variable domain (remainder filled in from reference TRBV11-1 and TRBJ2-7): EAEVAQSPRYKITEKSQAVAFWCDPISGHATLYWYRQILGQGPELLVQFQDESVVDDSQLPKDRFSAERLKGVDSTLKIQPAELGDSAMYLCASSPTGHEQYFGPGTRLTVT.